This record concerns one TCR beta chain sequence. This CDR3 is also generated by other DNA sequences in the sample. Trimming cost V 3 bases and J 4 bases, with 4 bases left between them. The CDR3 spans 11 residues. Germline values: CDR1 ENHRY, CDR2 SYGVKD. The data were obtained in a study of blood T cell repertoires in COVID-19. Profiling relied on immunoSEQ multiplex PCR, and the TCRdb table lists in-frame clones only, not all of them. The sample records some 120,000 clones, around 76% being singletons. V is TRBV10-3 and J is TRBJ2-7; D remains unclear. The receptor was isolated from a man aged 55 to 70 with acute or convalescent COVID-19. The sequencing sample was made of peripheral blood. The CDR3 spells CAISELYEQYF. The CDR3, as DNA: TGTGCCATCAGTGAACTTTACGAGCAGTACTTC.